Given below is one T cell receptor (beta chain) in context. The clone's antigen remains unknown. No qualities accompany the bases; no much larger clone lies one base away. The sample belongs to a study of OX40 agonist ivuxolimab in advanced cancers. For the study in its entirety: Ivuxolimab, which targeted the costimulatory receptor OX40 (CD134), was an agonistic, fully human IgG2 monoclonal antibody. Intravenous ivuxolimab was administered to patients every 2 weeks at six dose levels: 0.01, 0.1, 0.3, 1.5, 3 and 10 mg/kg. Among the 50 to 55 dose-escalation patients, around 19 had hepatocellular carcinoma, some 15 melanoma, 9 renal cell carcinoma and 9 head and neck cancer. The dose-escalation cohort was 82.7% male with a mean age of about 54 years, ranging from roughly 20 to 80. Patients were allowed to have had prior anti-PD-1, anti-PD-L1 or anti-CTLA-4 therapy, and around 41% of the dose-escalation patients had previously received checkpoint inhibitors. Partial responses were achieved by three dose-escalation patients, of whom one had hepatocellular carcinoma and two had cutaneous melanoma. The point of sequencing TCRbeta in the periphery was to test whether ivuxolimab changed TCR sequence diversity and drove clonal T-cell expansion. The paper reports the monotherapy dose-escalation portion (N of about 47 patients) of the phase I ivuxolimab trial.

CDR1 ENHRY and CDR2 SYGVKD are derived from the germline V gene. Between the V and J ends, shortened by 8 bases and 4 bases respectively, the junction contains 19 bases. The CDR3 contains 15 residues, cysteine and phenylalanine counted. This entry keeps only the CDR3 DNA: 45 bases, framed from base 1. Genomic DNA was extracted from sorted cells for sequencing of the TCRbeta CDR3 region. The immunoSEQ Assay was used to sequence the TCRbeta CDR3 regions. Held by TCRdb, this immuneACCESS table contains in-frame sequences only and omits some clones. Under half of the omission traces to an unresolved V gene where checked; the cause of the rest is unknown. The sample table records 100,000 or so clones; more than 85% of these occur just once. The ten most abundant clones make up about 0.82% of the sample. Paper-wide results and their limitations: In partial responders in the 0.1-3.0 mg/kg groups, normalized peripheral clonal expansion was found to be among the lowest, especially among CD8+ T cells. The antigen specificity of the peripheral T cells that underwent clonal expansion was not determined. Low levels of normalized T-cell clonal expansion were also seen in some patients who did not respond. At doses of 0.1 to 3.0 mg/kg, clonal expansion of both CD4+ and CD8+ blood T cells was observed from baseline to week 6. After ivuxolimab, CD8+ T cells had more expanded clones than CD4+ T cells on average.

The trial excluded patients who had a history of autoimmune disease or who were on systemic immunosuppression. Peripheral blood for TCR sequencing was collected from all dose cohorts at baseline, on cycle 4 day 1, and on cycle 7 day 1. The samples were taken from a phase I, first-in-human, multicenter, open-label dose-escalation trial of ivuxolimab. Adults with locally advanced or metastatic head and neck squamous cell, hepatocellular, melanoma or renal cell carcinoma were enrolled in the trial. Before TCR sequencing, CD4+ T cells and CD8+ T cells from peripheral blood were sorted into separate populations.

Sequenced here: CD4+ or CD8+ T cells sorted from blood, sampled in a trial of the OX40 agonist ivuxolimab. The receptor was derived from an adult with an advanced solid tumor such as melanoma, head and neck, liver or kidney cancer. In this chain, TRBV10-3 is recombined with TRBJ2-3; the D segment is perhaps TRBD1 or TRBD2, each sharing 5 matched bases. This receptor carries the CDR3 CAIRSFRESADTQYF. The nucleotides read TGTGCCATCCGAAGTTTCAGGGAGTCGGCAGATACGCAGTATTTT.